What follows describes a single TCR beta chain. The V gene end was trimmed by 6 bases and the J gene end by 3 bases; junction bases not matched to a gene: 19. Per the germline V gene, CDR1 is MNHNS and CDR2 is SASEGT. The CDR3 is 19 residues long. This sample is part of a study of blood T cells in healthy people across ages. The second PCR ran 7 to 11 cycles with a sample-barcoded 5' primer and J-beta primers. TCRdb analysed the 5' RACE reads with MiXCR anew, one entry per CDR3 protein. Here the sample spans 1.5 million to 2 million distinct CDR3 sequences, 49% being singletons. The sequence was obtained from a woman in her thirties or forties in good health. The specimen sequenced was blood. V and J are TRBV6-1 and TRBJ1-4, with TRBD1 matching 7 bases. CDR3 protein: CASSKERGPRFSANEKLFF. CDR3 sequence (DNA): TGTGCCAGCAGCAAGGAAAGGGGGCCTCGTTTTTCGGCTAATGAAAAACTGTTTTTT.